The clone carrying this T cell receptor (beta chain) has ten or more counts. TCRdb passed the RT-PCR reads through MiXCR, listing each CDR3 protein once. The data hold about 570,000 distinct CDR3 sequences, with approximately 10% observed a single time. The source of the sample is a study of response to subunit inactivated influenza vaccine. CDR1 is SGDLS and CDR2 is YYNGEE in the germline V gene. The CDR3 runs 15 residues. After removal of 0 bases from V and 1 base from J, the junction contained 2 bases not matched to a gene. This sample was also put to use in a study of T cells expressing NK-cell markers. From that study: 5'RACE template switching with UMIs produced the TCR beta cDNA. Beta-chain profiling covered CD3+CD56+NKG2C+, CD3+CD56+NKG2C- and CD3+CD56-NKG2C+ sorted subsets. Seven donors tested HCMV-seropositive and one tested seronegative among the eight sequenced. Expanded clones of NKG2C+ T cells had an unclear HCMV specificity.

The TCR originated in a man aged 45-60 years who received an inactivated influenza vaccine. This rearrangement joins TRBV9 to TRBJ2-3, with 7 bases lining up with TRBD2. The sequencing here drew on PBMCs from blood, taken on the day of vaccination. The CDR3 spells CASSVGTSGTDTQYF. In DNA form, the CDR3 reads TGTGCCAGCAGCGTAGGTACTAGCGGCACAGATACGCAGTATTTT.